This entry lists 30 T cell receptor beta chains sequenced from one sample in a study of blood T cell repertoires in COVID-19. The assay was immunoSEQ multiplex PCR, and TCRdb's table has in-frame clones only and misses some. The sample includes some 460,000 clones, approximately 90% of them seen just once. Sequenced sample: peripheral blood. The receptors were gathered from a woman in her 30s with acute or convalescent COVID-19.

Details on this clone: One end of the junction fails to match germline, which may point to a read error. This chain uses TRBV4-1 with TRBJ2-3; 13 nucleotides match TRBD2. This CDR3 spans 17 amino acids. Per germline, CDR1 MGHRA and CDR2 YSYEKL. The CDR3 DNA is TGCGCCAGCAGTCAAGATGGACTAGCGGGGGTCACAGATACGCAGTATTTT. The encoded protein is CASSQDGLAGVTDTQYF.

The rearrangement joins TRBV5-1 to TRBJ2-5, with 9 bases that match TRBD2. The V segment lost 2 bases and the J segment 7 bases; nucleotides outside the gene matches: 6. CDR1 is SGHRS and CDR2 is YFSETQ in the germline V gene. The CDR3 length is 14 residues. The CDR3 protein is CASSFTREGGTQYF. CDR3 nucleotide sequence: TGCGCCAGCAGCTTCACGCGGGAGGGGGGGACCCAGTACTTC.

This chain connects TRBV2 to TRBJ2-3, with D maybe TRBD2 (6 bases). The CDR3 length is 15 residues. Germline-derived CDR1 and CDR2 are SNHLY and FYNNEI. The V end lost 5 bases, the J end lost 2 bases, and 14 bases lay between the germline ends. CDR3 sequence (DNA): TGTGCCAGCAGTCTCCGGGACTGGGACACAGATACGCAGTATTTT. Protein sequence: CASSLRDWDTDTQYF.

The V call is TRBV11-2, the J call TRBJ2-7, with D tentatively TRBD1 (6 bases). Germline V gene lookup returns CDR1 SGHAT and CDR2 FQNNGV. This CDR3 comprises 14 residues. V was trimmed by 4 bases and J by 0 bases, leaving 10 bases between them. The DNA for the CDR3 is TGTGCCAGCAGCTCCCGGACAGCCTCCTACGAGCAGTACTTC. Encoded protein: CASSSRTASYEQYF.

This clone has only one observation. The gene calls are TRBV6-2 or TRBV6-3 and TRBJ1-1, with TRBD1 identical over 7 bases. The V segment lost 5 bases and the J segment 4 bases; nucleotides outside the gene matches: 10. This CDR3 region has 15 residues. CDR1 MNHEY and CDR2 SVGEGT come from the germline V gene. The CDR3 reads CASSHRTTGPTEAFF. In DNA, the CDR3 is TGTGCCAGCAGTCACCGCACGACAGGGCCCACTGAAGCTTTCTTT.

This rearrangement joins TRBV19 to TRBJ1-5, with D tentatively TRBD1 (6 bases). The CDR3 is 19 amino acids. Trimming cost V 5 bases and J 2 bases, with 25 bases left between them. Per germline, CDR1 LNHDA and CDR2 SQIVND (reference sequence). For the CDR3, the DNA is TGTGCCAGTAGTCCACGGACAGCCGGAGTGGTTTCGGGCAATCAGCCCCAGCATTTT. Amino acid sequence: CASSPRTAGVVSGNQPQHF.

This clone has a handful of counts. The gene calls are TRBV4-2 and TRBJ1-2, with 11 bases identical to TRBD1. With 0 bases clipped from V and 4 bases from J, the junction kept 4 bases outside the gene matches. Germline V gene sequence: CDR1 LGHNA, CDR2 YNFKEQ. The length of the CDR3 is 16 residues. The CDR3 loop is CASSQDRTGGLYGYTF. The CDR3 DNA follows: TGTGCCAGCAGCCAAGACAGGACAGGGGGCCTCTATGGCTACACCTTC.

V and J are TRBV12-1 and TRBJ2-1; TRBD2, the table's D call, was not compared with the DNA. TRBV12-1 is listed as a pseudogene. This CDR3 is 19 amino acids long. Here the CDR3 DNA reads TGTGCCAGCAGCCCCCGGAGTAGCGGGGGGCCGATCTACTACAATGAGCAGTTCTTC. Its protein is CASSPRSSGGPIYYNEQFF.

The V gene is TRBV6-2 or TRBV6-3, the J gene TRBJ1-4, with unresolved D. CDR1 MNHEY and CDR2 SVGEGT come from the germline V gene. The length of the CDR3 is 17 residues. Trimming left V 4 bases short and J 3 bases short, with 18 bases between. CDR3 loop: CASSSFIAYRSNEKLFF. The DNA of the CDR3 is TGTGCCAGCAGTTCTTTCATAGCGTACAGATCTAATGAAAAACTGTTTTTT.

In DNA, the CDR3 is TGCGCCAGCAGTGAAGTTAGCGGGGGGTCCAAGGAGACCCAGTACTTC. It is translated as CASSEVSGGSKETQYF. The V gene is TRBV10-2, the J gene TRBJ2-5; 10 bases are a match to TRBD2. The length of the CDR3 is 16 residues. CDR1 and CDR2 (germline): WSHSY, SAAADI. The V gene end was trimmed by 3 bases and the J gene end by 5 bases; junction bases not matched to a gene: 9.

V usage is TRBV19 and J usage is TRBJ2-1; TRBD2 agrees at 10 bases. This CDR3 spans 16 amino acids. The V segment lost 2 bases and the J segment 9 bases; nucleotides outside the gene matches: 10. Germline V gene lookup returns CDR1 LNHDA and CDR2 SQIVND (reference sequence). The CDR3 protein is CASSIYGLADPGEQFF. Written as DNA, the CDR3 is TGTGCCAGTAGTATATATGGACTAGCGGACCCCGGTGAGCAGTTCTTC.

The chain couples TRBV10-2 to TRBJ2-7, with TRBD1 as a possible D gene (6 bases). V shed 2 bases and J shed 3 bases, with 17 bases lying between them. The CDR3 is made up of 16 amino acids. Germline CDR1 and CDR2: WSHSY and SAAADI. CDR3 sequence (DNA): TGCGCCAGCAGTGAGCCGTCAGAACCAGGGGACTACGAGCAGTACTTC. It yields the protein CASSEPSEPGDYEQYF.

This chain uses TRBV6-5 with TRBJ1-6; 9 nucleotides match TRBD1. The CDR3 is 14 amino acids. V dropped 4 bases and J dropped 10; count of bases not matched to a gene: 5. The germline V gene has CDR1 MNHEY and CDR2 SVGAGI. CDR3 sequence: CASSSGTGWSPLHF. CDR3 nucleotides: TGTGCCAGCAGTTCCGGGACAGGGTGGTCACCCCTCCACTTT.

V gene TRBV9 combines with J gene TRBJ1-2; D possibly corresponds to TRBD1 (5 bases). This CDR3 comprises 15 residues. The V gene lost 4 bases and the J gene lost 5 bases, with 18 bases spanning the gap. Germline CDR1 reads SGDLS; CDR2 reads YYNGEE. CDR3 amino acids: CASSPRALQGYGYTF. DNA for the CDR3: TGTGCCAGCAGCCCCAGAGCCCTGCAGGGATATGGCTACACCTTC.

The chain carries TRBV2 and TRBJ1-4; the D gene is possibly TRBD1 (6 bases). The CDR3 runs 14 residues. Germline V CDR1 and CDR2: SNHLY, FYNNEI. The germline V and J ends were trimmed by 3 bases and 4 bases, with 9 bases remaining between them. The chain's CDR3 is CASSDARGNEKLFF. The CDR3 DNA is TGTGCCAGCAGTGACGCCAGGGGTAATGAAAAACTGTTTTTT.

J is TRBJ2-3 and V is TRBV18; possibly TRBD1 for D (5 bases). The CDR3 length is 14 residues. V shed 4 bases and J shed 6 bases, with 14 bases lying between them. Looked up from germline, CDR1 is KGHSH and CDR2 is LQKENI. The chain's CDR3 is CASSRGSGPDTQYF. In nucleotides, the CDR3 is TGTGCCAGCTCACGAGGTTCAGGGCCGGATACGCAGTATTTT. Together with reference TRBV18 and TRBJ2-3, the CDR3 gives the full variable domain: NAGVMQNPRHLVRRRGQEARLRCSPMKGHSHVYWYRQLPEEGLKFMVYLQKENIIDESGMPKERFSAEFPKEGPSILRIQQVVRGDSAAYFCASSRGSGPDTQYFGPGTRLTVL.

J is TRBJ2-5 and V is TRBV25-1, with D possibly being TRBD2 (5 bases). The V gene's germline CDR1 is MGHDK and CDR2 SYGVNS. There are 17 residues in the CDR3. The V and J ends lost 2 bases and 2 bases respectively, with 18 bases between them. The CDR3 is CASSEEGRSPLQETQYF. The DNA of the CDR3 is TGTGCCAGCAGTGAAGAGGGAAGGTCGCCCCTTCAAGAGACCCAGTACTTC.

The chain joins TRBV29-1 to TRBJ2-5; D ambiguous. Trimming took 4 bases from V and 0 from J, leaving 12 bases between them. The CDR3 loop spans 14 amino acids. Germline CDR1 reads SQVTM; CDR2 reads ANQGSEA. The CDR3 coding sequence is TGCAGCGTTGGGTTCCTACTCCACCAAGAGACCCAGTACTTC. Translation: CSVGFLLHQETQYF.

In its sample, this clone was seen a few times. The chain employs TRBV30 and TRBJ1-2, with 11 bases that match TRBD1. The CDR3 is 14 amino acids. Looked up from germline, CDR1 is GTSNPN and CDR2 is SVGIG (reference sequence). Trimming took 3 bases from V and 4 from J; bases not matched to a gene: 4. This CDR3 is CAWSTGTGGYGYTF. The CDR3 DNA sequence: TGTGCCTGGAGCACCGGGACAGGGGGCTATGGCTACACCTTC. Supplemented by reference TRBV30 and TRBJ1-2, the full variable domain reads SQTIHQWPATLVQPVGSPLSLECTVEGTSNPNLYWYRQAAGRGLQLLFYSVGIGQISSEVPQNLSASRPQDRQFILSSKKLLLSDSGFYLCAWSTGTGGYGYTFGSGTRLTVV.

The J gene is TRBJ2-5, the V gene TRBV11-2; TRBD2 matches 10 bases. Trimming cost V 1 base and J 5 bases; bases outside gene matches: 10. The CDR3 runs 17 residues. Germline values: CDR1 SGHAT, CDR2 FQNNGV. CDR3 protein: CASSLVGAGGPGETQYF. The CDR3 region has the DNA TGTGCCAGCAGCTTAGTTGGAGCGGGGGGGCCCGGCGAGACCCAGTACTTC.

The J gene is TRBJ2-1, the V gene TRBV11-2, with no clear D. V lost 0 bases, J lost 3 bases, and 9 bases lay in between. The CDR3 runs to 15 residues. Germline values: CDR1 SGHAT, CDR2 FQNNGV. As DNA, the CDR3 is TGTGCCAGCAGCTTAGAGGGCAGAGTCTACAATGAGCAGTTCTTC. This gives the protein CASSLEGRVYNEQFF.

The chain couples TRBV5-6 to TRBJ1-3; tentative D call: TRBD1 (6 bases). This CDR3 spans 17 amino acids. Per the germline V gene, CDR1 is SGHDT and CDR2 is YYEEEE. Trimming removed 5 bases at V and 0 bases at J, with 18 bases between. The CDR3 bases are TGTGCCAGCAGTTTTTCAGGGGTCATGGGCTCTGGAAACACCATATATTTT. Amino acid sequence: CASSFSGVMGSGNTIYF. Full variable domain (remainder filled in from reference TRBV5-6 and TRBJ1-3): DAGVTQSPTHLIKTRGQQVTLRCSPKSGHDTVSWYQQALGQGPQFIFQYYEEEERQRGNFPDRFSGHQFPNYSSELNVNALLLGDSALYLCASSFSGVMGSGNTIYFGEGSWLTVV.

V gene TRBV5-8 combines with J gene TRBJ2-1; TRBD2 is a possible D gene (6 bases). The germline V and J ends were trimmed by 5 bases and 0 bases, with 12 bases remaining between them. This CDR3 contains 15 residues. Germline lookup yields CDR1 SGHTS and CDR2 YDEGEE. The CDR3 sequence is CASSGGVLSYNEQFF. The CDR3 bases are TGTGCCAGCAGTGGCGGGGTCCTCTCCTACAATGAGCAGTTCTTC.

This chain connects TRBV5-4 to TRBJ2-5; TRBD1 aligns across 8 bases. Germline CDR1 is SGHNT and CDR2 is YYREEE (reference sequence). This CDR3 is built from 13 residues. Germline trimming cut 4 bases from V and 4 bases from J; bases unmatched to any gene: 3. CDR3 in amino acids: CASSKTGVETQYF. In nucleotides, the CDR3 is TGTGCCAGCAGCAAGACAGGGGTAGAGACCCAGTACTTC.

A single count supports this clone. The sample carries other DNA sequences with the same CDR3. The V call is TRBV5-1, the J call TRBJ2-7, with 10 bases that match TRBD2. Germline loops: CDR1 SGHRS, CDR2 YFSETQ. Unmatched junction bases numbered 2, after V lost 2 bases and J lost 0 bases. CDR3 length: 15 residues. CDR3 coding DNA: TGCGCCAGCAGCTTAGCGGGGGGGAGCTCCTACGAGCAGTACTTC. Protein sequence: CASSLAGGSSYEQYF.

This clone was seen a single time. The CDR3 bases are TGTGCCAGTAGTATACTAGCGGGGGCTACCTACAATGAGCAGTTCTTC. It yields the protein CASSILAGATYNEQFF. The chain joins TRBV19 to TRBJ2-1; 10 nucleotides match TRBD2. The V gene's germline CDR1 is LNHDA and CDR2 SQIVND (reference sequence). This CDR3 spans 16 amino acids. With V trimmed by 2 bases and J by 2 bases, 3 bases remained unmatched.

The J gene is TRBJ2-3, the V gene TRBV9, with D perhaps TRBD1 (6 bases). CDR1 SGDLS and CDR2 YYNGEE come from the germline V gene. V shed 3 bases and J shed 3 bases, with 14 bases lying between them. This CDR3 is 15 amino acids long. CDR3 amino acids: CASSGGLSRTDTQYF. CDR3 coding DNA: TGTGCCAGCAGCGGGGGGCTTTCTCGAACAGATACGCAGTATTTT.

The genes are TRBV7-3 and TRBJ2-2; weak D call: TRBD1 (6 bases). This CDR3 region has 15 residues. The ends were cut back, 1 base at V and 4 bases at J, with 10 bases in the middle. Germline V gives CDR1 SGHTA, CDR2 FQGTGA. CDR3 loop: CASSLKTGGTGELFF. CDR3 bases: TGTGCCAGCAGCTTAAAGACAGGCGGCACCGGGGAGCTGTTTTTT.

The rearrangement links TRBV19 to TRBJ1-1, with D hard to call. The CDR3 length is 12 residues. V was cut by 6 bases and J by 7 bases, with 12 bases left in between. Germline values: CDR1 LNHDA, CDR2 SQIVND (reference sequence). CDR3: CASSPKEYEAFF. The CDR3 nucleotides are TGTGCCAGTAGCCCCAAGGAGTATGAAGCTTTCTTT.

The V gene is TRBV7-2, the J gene TRBJ2-5, with TRBD2 identical over 11 bases. The V gene's germline CDR1 is SGHTA and CDR2 FQGNSA. This CDR3 comprises 15 residues. The J segment lost 2 bases and the V segment lost 2 bases, leaving 1 base of the junction unmatched. CDR3: CASSLRLAGQETQYF. CDR3 sequence (DNA): TGTGCCAGCAGCTTAAGACTAGCGGGACAAGAGACCCAGTACTTC.